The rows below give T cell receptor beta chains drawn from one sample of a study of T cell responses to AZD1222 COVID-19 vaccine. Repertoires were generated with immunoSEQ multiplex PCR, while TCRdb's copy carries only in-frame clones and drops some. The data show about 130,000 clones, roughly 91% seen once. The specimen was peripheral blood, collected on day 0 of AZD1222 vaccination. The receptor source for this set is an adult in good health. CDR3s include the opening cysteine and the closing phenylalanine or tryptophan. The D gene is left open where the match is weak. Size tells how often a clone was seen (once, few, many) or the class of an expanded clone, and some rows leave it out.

CDR3 DNA: TGTGCCAGCAGCGTAGGTAGCGCTAGCTCCTACGAGCAGTACTTC
CDR3 protein: CASSVGSASSYEQYF
CDR3 length: 15
J gene: TRBJ2-7
D gene: -
V gene: TRBV9
clone size: -

CDR3 DNA: TGCGCCAGCAGCTTGGCCAGGGACTATGGCTACACCTTC
CDR3 protein: CASSLARDYGYTF
CDR3 length: 13
J gene: TRBJ1-2
D gene: -
V gene: TRBV5-1
clone size: once

CDR3 DNA: TGTGCCAGCAGGGGGACAGGGACTGAGCAGTTCTTC
CDR3 protein: CASRGTGTEQFF
CDR3 length: 12
J gene: TRBJ2-1
D gene: TRBD1
V gene: TRBV2
clone size: -

CDR3 DNA: TGTGCCAGCAGCAGGACAGTTTTCAGCAATCAGCCCCAGCATTTT
CDR3 protein: CASSRTVFSNQPQHF
CDR3 length: 15
J gene: TRBJ1-5
D gene: -
V gene: TRBV27
clone size: -

CDR3 DNA: TGTGCCAGCAGTCCTCTTAGTCCCGGGACAGGGAAGGGGGCTTTCTTT
CDR3 protein: CASSPLSPGTGKGAFF
CDR3 length: 16
J gene: TRBJ1-1
D gene: TRBD1
V gene: TRBV28
clone size: -

CDR3 DNA: TGCAGCGCGGCGGAAGTCAGAGGGGAGCTGTTTTTT
CDR3 protein: CSAAEVRGELFF
CDR3 length: 12
J gene: TRBJ2-2
D gene: -
V gene: TRBV29-1
clone size: -

CDR3 DNA: TGTGCCAGCAGCTTAGTGGGGCCTACCTACGAGCAGTACTTC
CDR3 protein: CASSLVGPTYEQYF
CDR3 length: 14
J gene: TRBJ2-7
D gene: -
V gene: TRBV7-2
clone size: -

CDR3 DNA: TGTGCCAGCAGTTTGCAGTCCGGTTTAGGCAATCAGCCCCAGCATTTT
CDR3 protein: CASSLQSGLGNQPQHF
CDR3 length: 16
J gene: TRBJ1-5
D gene: -
V gene: TRBV27
clone size: -

CDR3 DNA: TGCAGCGTTGAAGTGTCTAGCGGGATTATAACCTACGAGCAGTACTTC
CDR3 protein: CSVEVSSGIITYEQYF
CDR3 length: 16
J gene: TRBJ2-7
D gene: TRBD2
V gene: TRBV29-1
clone size: -

CDR3 DNA: TGTGCCAGCAGCTTAGACGGGTCCCCTACCTACGAGCAGTACTTC
CDR3 protein: CASSLDGSPTYEQYF
CDR3 length: 15
J gene: TRBJ2-7
D gene: -
V gene: TRBV7-2
clone size: -

CDR3 DNA: TGTGCCAGCAGTTACGCCGGAGAGCAGTACTTC
CDR3 protein: CASSYAGEQYF
CDR3 length: 11
J gene: TRBJ2-7
D gene: -
V gene: TRBV6-2/TRBV6-3
clone size: -

CDR3 DNA: TGTGCCAGCAGCGCGGGTCCAGCCTATGGCTACACCTTC
CDR3 protein: CASSAGPAYGYTF
CDR3 length: 13
J gene: TRBJ1-2
D gene: -
V gene: TRBV7-3
clone size: -

CDR3 DNA: TGCAGCGTTGAAGCAGGGGCAGATACGCAGTATTTT
CDR3 protein: CSVEAGADTQYF
CDR3 length: 12
J gene: TRBJ2-3
D gene: -
V gene: TRBV29-1
clone size: -

CDR3 DNA: TGTGCCACCAGCAGGGTGCAGCCCACTGAAGCTTTCTTT
CDR3 protein: CATSRVQPTEAFF
CDR3 length: 13
J gene: TRBJ1-1
D gene: -
V gene: TRBV15
clone size: -

CDR3 DNA: TGCAGTGCTAGTGTGTTAAGCGGCCAAGAGACCCAGTACTTC
CDR3 protein: CSASVLSGQETQYF
CDR3 length: 14
J gene: TRBJ2-5
D gene: -
V gene: TRBV20-1
clone size: -

CDR3 DNA: TGTGCCAGCAGTGATCAGGGTTACACTGAAGCTTTCTTT
CDR3 protein: CASSDQGYTEAFF
CDR3 length: 13
J gene: TRBJ1-1
D gene: -
V gene: TRBV6-4
clone size: -

CDR3 DNA: TGTGCCAGTACCCATAGCGAGGGGGCTTTATATGAGCAGTTCTTC
CDR3 protein: CASTHSEGALYEQFF
CDR3 length: 15
J gene: TRBJ2-1
D gene: TRBD1
V gene: TRBV19
clone size: -

CDR3 DNA: TGTGCCAGCAGCAAATCCCCAAGGGCCAAGCAGGGTAATGAAAAACTGTTTTTT
CDR3 protein: CASSKSPRAKQGNEKLFF
CDR3 length: 18
J gene: TRBJ1-4
D gene: -
V gene: TRBV21-1
clone size: -

CDR3 DNA: TGTGCCAGCAGTGAAGCTAGGACAGGGATGCGTCGCACTGAAGCTTTCTTT
CDR3 protein: CASSEARTGMRRTEAFF
CDR3 length: 17
J gene: TRBJ1-1
D gene: TRBD1
V gene: TRBV2
clone size: -

CDR3 DNA: TGTGCCAGCAGCACAAACACCGGGGAGCTGTTTTTT
CDR3 protein: CASSTNTGELFF
CDR3 length: 12
J gene: TRBJ2-2
D gene: -
V gene: TRBV6-2/TRBV6-3
clone size: -

CDR3 DNA: TGTGCCAGCAGTGAATTGGGCAGGTCCCTGAACACTGAAGCTTTCTTT
CDR3 protein: CASSELGRSLNTEAFF
CDR3 length: 16
J gene: TRBJ1-1
D gene: -
V gene: TRBV6-1
clone size: -

CDR3 DNA: TGTGCCAGCAGCCCACTTGGCCTCGAGCAGTACTTC
CDR3 protein: CASSPLGLEQYF
CDR3 length: 12
J gene: TRBJ2-7
D gene: -
V gene: TRBV7-9
clone size: -